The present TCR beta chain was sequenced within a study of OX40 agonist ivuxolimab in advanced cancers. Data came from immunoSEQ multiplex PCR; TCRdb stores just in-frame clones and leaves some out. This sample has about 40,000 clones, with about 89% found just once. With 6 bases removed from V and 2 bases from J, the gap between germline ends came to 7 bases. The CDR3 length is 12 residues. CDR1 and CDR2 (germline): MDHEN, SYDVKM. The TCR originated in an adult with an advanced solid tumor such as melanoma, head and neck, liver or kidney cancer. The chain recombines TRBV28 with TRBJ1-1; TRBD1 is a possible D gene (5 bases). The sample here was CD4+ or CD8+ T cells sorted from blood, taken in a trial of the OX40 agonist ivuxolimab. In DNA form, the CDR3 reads TGTGCCAGCAGGGGGCTTAACACTGAAGCTTTCTTT. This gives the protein CASRGLNTEAFF.